The present entry profiles one TCR beta chain with its context. Antigen unknown. The germline V gene has CDR1 SGHRS and CDR2 YFSETQ. Trimming pared 3 bases from V and 3 bases from J, leaving 10 bases between. The CDR3 loop spans 14 amino acids. This sample is part of a study of T cells after yellow fever vaccination. Whole-study context: Fractions of low cell number were prepared using SMART-Seq v4 Ultra Low Input. Study-wide points: Boosting was followed by the reappearance of most primary-vaccination clones (96% CD4, roughly 90% CD8). Though it reached lower strength, the secondary response hit its peak faster, day 5 versus 15.

One entry per CDR3 protein results from TCRdb running MiXCR on the 5' RACE reads. The sample has some 550,000 distinct CDR3 sequences; approximately 21% are singletons. This TCR came from a man aged 25 to 45 who received the YFV17D yellow fever vaccine. Sequenced here: PBMCs, sampled 15 days after the yellow fever booster vaccination. The chain is built from TRBV5-1 and TRBJ2-1; D possibly matches TRBD1 or TRBD2 (5 bases each). The CDR3 bases are TGCGCCAGCAGCTACCGGGACGTCTACAATGAGCAGTTCTTC. It is translated as CASSYRDVYNEQFF.